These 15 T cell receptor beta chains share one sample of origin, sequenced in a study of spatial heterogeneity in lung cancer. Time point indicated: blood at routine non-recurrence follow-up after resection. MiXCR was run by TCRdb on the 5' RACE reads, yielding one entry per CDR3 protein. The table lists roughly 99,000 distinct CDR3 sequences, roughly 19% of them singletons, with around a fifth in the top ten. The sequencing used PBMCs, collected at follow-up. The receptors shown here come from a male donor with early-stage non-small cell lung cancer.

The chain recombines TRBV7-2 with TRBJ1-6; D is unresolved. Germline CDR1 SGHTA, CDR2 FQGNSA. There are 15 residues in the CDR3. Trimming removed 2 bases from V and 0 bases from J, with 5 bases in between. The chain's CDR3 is CASSLSSSYNSPLHF. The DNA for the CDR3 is TGTGCCAGCAGCTTAAGTAGCTCCTATAATTCACCCCTCCACTTT.

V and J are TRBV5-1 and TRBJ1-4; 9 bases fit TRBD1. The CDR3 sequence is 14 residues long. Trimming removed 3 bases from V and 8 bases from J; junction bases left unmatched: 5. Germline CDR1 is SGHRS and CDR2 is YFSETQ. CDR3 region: CASSSGQGQEKLFF. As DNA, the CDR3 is TGCGCCAGCAGCTCGGGACAGGGCCAGGAAAAACTGTTTTTT.

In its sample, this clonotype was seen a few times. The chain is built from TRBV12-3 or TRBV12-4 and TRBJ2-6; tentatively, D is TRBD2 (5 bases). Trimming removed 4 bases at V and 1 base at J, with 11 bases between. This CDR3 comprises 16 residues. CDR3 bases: TGTGCCAGCAGTTCTAGCAGACTTTCTGGGGCCAACGTCCTGACTTTC. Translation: CASSSSRLSGANVLTF.

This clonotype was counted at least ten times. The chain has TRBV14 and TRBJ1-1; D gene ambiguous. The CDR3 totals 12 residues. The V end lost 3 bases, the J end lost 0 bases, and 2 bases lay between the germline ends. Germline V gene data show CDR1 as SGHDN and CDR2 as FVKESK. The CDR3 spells CASSHLNTEAFF. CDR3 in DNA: TGTGCCAGCAGCCATTTGAACACTGAAGCTTTCTTT. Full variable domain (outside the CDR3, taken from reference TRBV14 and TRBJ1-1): EAGVTQFPSHSVIEKGQTVTLRCDPISGHDNLYWYRRVMGKEIKFLLHFVKESKQDESGMPNNRFLAERTGGTYSTLKVQPAELEDSGVYFCASSHLNTEAFFGQGTRLTVV.

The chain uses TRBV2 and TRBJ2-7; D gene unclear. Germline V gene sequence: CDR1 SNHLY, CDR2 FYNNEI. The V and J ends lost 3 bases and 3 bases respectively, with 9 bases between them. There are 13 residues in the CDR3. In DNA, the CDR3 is TGTGCCAGCAGTGAGTCCAGACTCTACGAGCAGTACGTC. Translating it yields CASSESRLYEQYV.

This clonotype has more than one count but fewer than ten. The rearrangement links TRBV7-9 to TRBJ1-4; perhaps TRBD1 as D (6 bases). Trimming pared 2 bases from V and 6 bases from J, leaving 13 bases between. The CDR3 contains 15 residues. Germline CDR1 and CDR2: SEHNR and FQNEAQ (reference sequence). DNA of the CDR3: TGTGCCAGCAGCTTACAGGCAGGGGCGGATGAAAAACTGTTTTTT. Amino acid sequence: CASSLQAGADEKLFF.

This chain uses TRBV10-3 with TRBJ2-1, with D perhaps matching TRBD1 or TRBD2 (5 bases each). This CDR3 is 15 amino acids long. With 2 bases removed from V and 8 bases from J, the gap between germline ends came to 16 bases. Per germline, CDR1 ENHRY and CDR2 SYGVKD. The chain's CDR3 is CAISEGTVSRDEQFF. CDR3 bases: TGTGCCATCAGTGAGGGGACCGTCTCTAGAGATGAGCAGTTCTTC.

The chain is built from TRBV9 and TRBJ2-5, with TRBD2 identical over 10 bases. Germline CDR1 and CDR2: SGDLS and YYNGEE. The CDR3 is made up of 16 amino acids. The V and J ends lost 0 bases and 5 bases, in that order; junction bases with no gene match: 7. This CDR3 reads CASSVEVAGGSETQYF. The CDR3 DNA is TGTGCCAGCAGCGTAGAAGTAGCGGGGGGTTCTGAGACCCAGTACTTC.

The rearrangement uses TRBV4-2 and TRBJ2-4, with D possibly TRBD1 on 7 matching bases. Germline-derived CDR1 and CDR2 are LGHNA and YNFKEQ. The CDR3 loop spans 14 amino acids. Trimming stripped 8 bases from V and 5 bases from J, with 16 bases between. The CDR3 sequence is CASPGGTDQNIQYF. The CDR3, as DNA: TGTGCCAGCCCCGGAGGGACAGACCAAAACATTCAGTACTTC.

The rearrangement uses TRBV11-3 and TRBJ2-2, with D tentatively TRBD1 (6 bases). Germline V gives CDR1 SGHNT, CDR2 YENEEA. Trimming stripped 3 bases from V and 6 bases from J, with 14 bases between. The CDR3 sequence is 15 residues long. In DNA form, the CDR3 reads TGTGCCAGCAGCTTCGAAGGCCCAGGGGCCGGGGAGCTGTTTTTT. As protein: CASSFEGPGAGELFF.

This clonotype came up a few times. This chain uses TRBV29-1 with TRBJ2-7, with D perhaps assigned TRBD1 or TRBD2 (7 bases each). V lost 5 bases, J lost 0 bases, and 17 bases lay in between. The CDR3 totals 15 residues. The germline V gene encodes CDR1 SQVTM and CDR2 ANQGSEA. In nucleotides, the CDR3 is TGCAGCGTTAGGAGGGAGGGGGCCCCCTCCTACGAGCAGTACTTC. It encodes CSVRREGAPSYEQYF.

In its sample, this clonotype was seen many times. DNA for the CDR3: TGTGCCAGCAGCTTCCCAGGGGAAGAGACCCAGTACTTC. It translates to CASSFPGEETQYF. The chain recombines TRBV7-9 with TRBJ2-5, with D perhaps TRBD1 (6 bases). Trimming pared 3 bases from V and 3 bases from J, leaving 8 bases between. The CDR3 is 13 residues long. From germline, CDR1 is SEHNR and CDR2 FQNEAQ (reference sequence). Variable domain in full (rest from reference TRBV7-9 and TRBJ2-5): DTGVSQNPRHKITKRGQNVTFRCDPISEHNRLYWYRQTLGQGPEFLTYFQNEAQLEKSRLLSDRFSAERPKGSFSTLEIQRTEQGDSAMYLCASSFPGEETQYFGPGTRLLVL.

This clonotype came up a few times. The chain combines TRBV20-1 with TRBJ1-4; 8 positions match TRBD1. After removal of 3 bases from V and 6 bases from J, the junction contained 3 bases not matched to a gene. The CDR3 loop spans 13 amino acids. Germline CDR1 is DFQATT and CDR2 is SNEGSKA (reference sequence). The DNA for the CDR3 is TGCAGTGCTAGCAGGGGGCAGGATGAAAAACTGTTTTTT. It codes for CSASRGQDEKLFF.

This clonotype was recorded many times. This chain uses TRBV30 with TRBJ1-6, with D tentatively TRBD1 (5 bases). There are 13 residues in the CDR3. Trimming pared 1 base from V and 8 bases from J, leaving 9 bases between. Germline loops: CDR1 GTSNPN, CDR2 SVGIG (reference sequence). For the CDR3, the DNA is TGTGCCTGGAGTGAGGACAACTATTCACCCCTCCACTTT. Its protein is CAWSEDNYSPLHF.

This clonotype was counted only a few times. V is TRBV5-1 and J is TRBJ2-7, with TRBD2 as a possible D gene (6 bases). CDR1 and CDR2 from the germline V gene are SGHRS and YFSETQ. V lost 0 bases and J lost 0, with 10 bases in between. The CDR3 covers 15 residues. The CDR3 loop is CASSLGRVNSYEQYV. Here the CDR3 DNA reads TGCGCCAGCAGCTTGGGGAGGGTCAACTCCTACGAGCAGTACGTC.